These 27 T cell receptor beta chains originate from one sample sequenced in a study of OX40 agonist ivuxolimab in advanced cancers. Sequenced by immunoSEQ multiplex PCR; TCRdb stores in-frame clones only, minus some. The sample records more than 40,000 clones, 80% to 90% being singletons. The sample consisted of CD4+ or CD8+ T cells sorted from blood, taken in a trial of the OX40 agonist ivuxolimab. The receptors stem from an adult with an advanced solid tumor such as melanoma, head and neck, liver or kidney cancer.

The V call is TRBV19, the J call TRBJ2-7; D not resolved. Trimming removed 6 bases from V and 3 bases from J, with 12 bases in between. Per the germline V gene, CDR1 is LNHDA and CDR2 is SQIVND (reference sequence). There are 13 residues in the CDR3. This chain's CDR3 is CASRSNGNYEQYF. CDR3 in DNA: TGTGCCAGTAGGTCGAACGGTAACTACGAGCAGTACTTC.

The rearrangement uses TRBV19 and TRBJ1-6, with TRBD1 matching 9 bases. CDR1 and CDR2 from the germline V gene are LNHDA and SQIVND (reference sequence). J lost 7 bases, V lost 10 bases, and 8 bases had no gene match. The CDR3 has 14 amino acids. The CDR3: CATQTGGLNSPLHF. The CDR3 nucleotides read TGTGCCACTCAGACAGGGGGGCTCAATTCACCCCTCCACTTT.

The chain has TRBV6-6 and TRBJ1-1; D gene ambiguous. Germline V lookup: CDR1 MNHNY, CDR2 SVGAGI (reference sequence). The CDR3 extends over 12 amino acids. V lost 6 bases, J lost 5 bases, and 10 bases lay in between. The CDR3 sequence is CASSQRVTEAFF. The CDR3 DNA reads TGTGCCAGCAGCCAAAGGGTGACTGAAGCTTTCTTT.

The chain has TRBV28 and TRBJ1-2; maybe TRBD1 (6 bases). CDR3 length: 15 amino acids. CDR1 and CDR2 from the germline V gene are MDHEN and SYDVKM. V was shortened by 3 bases and J by 0 bases, with 11 bases between the two germline ends. The CDR3 loop is CASSFGTWANYGYTF. CDR3 bases: TGTGCCAGCAGTTTCGGGACATGGGCTAACTATGGCTACACCTTC.

J is TRBJ1-1 and V is TRBV7-9; D might be TRBD1 (6 bases). Trimming removed 2 bases at V and 11 bases at J, with 21 bases between. The CDR3 has 15 residues. Looked up from germline, CDR1 is SEHNR and CDR2 is FQNEAQ (reference sequence). CDR3 residues: CASSLTLTPAGGAFF. The CDR3 nucleotides read TGTGCCAGCAGCTTAACCTTGACCCCTGCCGGGGGCGCTTTCTTT.

This clone has only a few counts. The V call is TRBV7-2, the J call TRBJ2-7; 9 bases agree with TRBD1. This CDR3 has 14 amino acids. V shed 6 bases and J 5 bases; nucleotides not matched to a gene: 8. Germline V gene data show CDR1 as SGHTA and CDR2 as FQGNSA. The CDR3 spells CASSLTGGGDEQYF. The CDR3 DNA reads TGTGCCAGCAGTCTTACAGGGGGCGGCGACGAGCAGTACTTC.

The chain has TRBV5-4 and TRBJ2-3; TRBD2 matches 10 bases. V was pared by 1 base and J by 4 bases, with 12 bases of the junction left unmatched. The CDR3 loop spans 18 amino acids. Germline V gene sequence: CDR1 SGHNT, CDR2 YYREEE (reference sequence). CDR3 amino acids: CASSLKGSGGAFSDTQYF. In nucleotides, the CDR3 is TGTGCCAGCAGCTTGAAGGGGAGCGGGGGGGCATTTTCAGATACGCAGTATTTT.

The V gene is TRBV5-8, the J gene TRBJ2-4; 10 bases agree with TRBD1. Germline V gene lookup returns CDR1 SGHTS and CDR2 YDEGEE. The CDR3 extends over 15 amino acids. The V segment lost 3 bases and the J segment 1 base; nucleotides outside the gene matches: 1. The CDR3 here is CASSSGQGAKNIQYF. The CDR3, as DNA: TGTGCCAGCAGCTCGGGACAGGGGGCCAAAAACATTCAGTACTTC.

This clone was counted a single time. The rearrangement joins TRBV5-1 to TRBJ2-7, with TRBD2 matching over 9 bases. CDR3 length: 16 residues. After removal of 0 bases from V and 3 bases from J, the junction contained 7 bases not matched to a gene. Per the germline V gene, CDR1 is SGHRS and CDR2 is YFSETQ. The chain's CDR3 is CASSLDSGRTIYEQYF. The CDR3, as DNA: TGCGCCAGCAGCTTGGACAGCGGGAGGACGATCTACGAGCAGTACTTC.

The chain combines TRBV19 with TRBJ1-6; no firm D call. In germline, CDR1 is LNHDA, CDR2 SQIVND (reference sequence). The CDR3 sequence is 15 residues long. V lost 7 bases and J 7 bases, leaving 17 bases between the germline ends. The CDR3 DNA is TGTGCCAGTACGGAACTGTATCGGATGAATTCACCCCTCCACTTT. Translation: CASTELYRMNSPLHF.

The chain recombines TRBV5-4 with TRBJ2-5; 12 bases are a match to TRBD2. Germline-derived CDR1 and CDR2 are SGHNT and YYREEE (reference sequence). V shed 5 bases, J shed 5 bases, and the junction held 10 bases outside the gene matches. The CDR3 loop spans 16 amino acids. The CDR3 bases are TGTGCCAGCAGTCCCGAACTAGCGGGGGGAGGGGAGACCCAGTACTTC. This encodes CASSPELAGGGETQYF.

The genes are TRBV7-2 and TRBJ2-5; 10 bases are a match to TRBD2. The length of the CDR3 is 17 residues. J was trimmed by 5 bases and V by 3 bases; bases with no gene match: 12. Germline V gene data show CDR1 as SGHTA and CDR2 as FQGNSA. This chain's CDR3 is CASSFPLLSGGAETQYF. The DNA of the CDR3 is TGTGCCAGCAGCTTCCCGCTTCTCAGCGGGGGGGCCGAGACCCAGTACTTC.

V gene TRBV7-6 combines with J gene TRBJ2-1; 10 nucleotides match TRBD2. V lost 5 bases, J lost 6 bases, and 4 bases stayed unmatched. Germline loops: CDR1 SGHVS, CDR2 FNYEAQ. The CDR3 contains 14 residues. The CDR3, as DNA: TGTGCCAGCAGCGAGCGGGGGGGGAGCAATGAGCAGTTCTTC. This encodes CASSERGGSNEQFF.

The chain uses TRBV5-4 and TRBJ1-1; D is undetermined. Germline V gene sequence: CDR1 SGHNT, CDR2 YYREEE (reference sequence). V was pared by 0 bases and J by 4 bases, with 10 bases between. The CDR3 runs 14 residues. CDR3 amino acids: CASSLAGEGTEAFF. The CDR3 DNA is TGTGCCAGCAGCTTGGCCGGGGAGGGCACTGAAGCTTTCTTT.

V usage is TRBV19 and J usage is TRBJ1-1; D uncertain. CDR3 size: 14 residues. V lost 3 bases and J lost 3, with 11 bases in between. The germline gives CDR1 LNHDA, CDR2 SQIVND (reference sequence). In nucleotides, the CDR3 is TGTGCCAGTAGTATGGCGGCAGGTTACACTGAAGCTTTCTTT. This codes for CASSMAAGYTEAFF.

The rearrangement uses TRBV11-2 and TRBJ2-7; D is possibly TRBD1 or TRBD2 (6 bases each). The V end was cut by 5 bases, the J end by 6 bases, with 23 bases between. The CDR3 runs 16 residues. CDR1 and CDR2 (germline): SGHAT, FQNNGV. The CDR3 sequence: CASSPMKGGRAFEQYF. DNA of the CDR3: TGTGCCAGCAGCCCGATGAAGGGGGGACGAGCCTTCGAGCAGTACTTC.

This chain links TRBV11-2 with TRBJ1-1, with D hard to call. Germline-derived CDR1 and CDR2 are SGHAT and FQNNGV. V was clipped by 4 bases and J by 10 bases, with 13 bases between them. The CDR3 sequence is 12 residues long. CDR3 sequence: CASSSAEEGAFF. In DNA form, the CDR3 reads TGTGCCAGCAGCTCAGCAGAGGAGGGAGCTTTCTTT. The entire variable domain, with the rest obtained from reference TRBV11-2 and TRBJ1-1, is as follows: EAGVAQSPRYKIIEKRQSVAFWCNPISGHATLYWYQQILGQGPKLLIQFQNNGVVDDSQLPKDRFSAERLKGVDSTLKIQPAKLEDSAVYLCASSSAEEGAFFGQGTRLTVV.

The V and J genes are TRBV5-6 and TRBJ2-5; the D is unclear. TRBJ2-7 matches the DNA end more closely, so the J call is doubtful. The CDR3 sequence is 12 residues long. In germline, CDR1 is SGHDT, CDR2 YYEEEE. CDR3 residues: CASSLASYEQYF. In nucleotides, the CDR3 is TGTGCCAGCAGCTTGGCGTCCTACGAGCAGTACTTC.

V gene TRBV19 combines with J gene TRBJ1-1; D unresolved. Per the germline V gene, CDR1 is LNHDA and CDR2 is SQIVND (reference sequence). CDR3 size: 13 residues. V was clipped by 6 bases and J by 0 bases, with 8 bases between them. CDR3 DNA sequence: TGTGCCAGTAGAAGGACGGTGAACACTGAAGCTTTCTTT. It yields the protein CASRRTVNTEAFF.

The V gene is TRBV4-1, the J gene TRBJ1-5; perhaps TRBD1 as D (6 bases). The CDR3 extends over 14 amino acids. Trimming took 5 bases from V and 9 from J, leaving 17 bases between them. Per the germline V gene, CDR1 is MGHRA and CDR2 is YSYEKL. The DNA for the CDR3 is TGCGCCAGCAGCTTGAGACAGGCCGGCTGGCCCCAGCATTTT. This gives the protein CASSLRQAGWPQHF.

Here the CDR3 DNA reads TGCGCCAGCAGCTTGGCGTCCGGGGGAGTGCAGTACTTC. As protein: CASSLASGGVQYF. The V and J genes are TRBV5-1 and TRBJ2-7; the D gene is possibly TRBD2 (6 bases). Deletions cut 0 bases from V and 9 bases from J, with 13 bases between. Germline CDR1 is SGHRS and CDR2 is YFSETQ. The CDR3 extends over 13 amino acids.

V gene TRBV9 combines with J gene TRBJ1-3, with D uncertain. Germline V gives CDR1 SGDLS, CDR2 YYNGEE. The CDR3 contains 17 residues. Between the trimmed V and J ends, which lost 4 bases and 0 bases, there was a span of 17 bases. The chain's CDR3 is CASSTRSGLFSGNTIYF. CDR3 in DNA: TGTGCCAGCAGCACCAGATCAGGCCTTTTCTCTGGAAACACCATATATTTT.

Written as DNA, the CDR3 is TGTGCCAGCAGTACAGGGGGTCGGAACGAGCAGTACTTC. Residues: CASSTGGRNEQYF. The chain carries TRBV6-5 and TRBJ2-7; TRBD1 aligns across 8 bases. Germline assignment: CDR1 MNHEY and CDR2 SVGAGI. Losses at the gene ends were 5 bases for V and 5 bases for J; bases not matched to a gene: 5. The CDR3 runs to 13 residues.

The chain joins TRBV9 to TRBJ1-3; D possibly corresponds to TRBD1 (6 bases). CDR1 is SGDLS and CDR2 is YYNGEE in the germline V gene. The CDR3 runs 15 residues. Trimming shortened V by 3 bases and J by 0 bases, and 10 bases separated the two germline ends. The CDR3 DNA sequence: TGTGCCAGCAGCGAACAGGGCCTCTCTGGAAACACCATATATTTT. It codes for CASSEQGLSGNTIYF.

The chain has TRBV27 and TRBJ2-5, with unresolved D. CDR3 length equals 17 residues. V was pared by 2 bases and J by 2 bases, with 18 bases between. The germline gives CDR1 MNHEY, CDR2 SMNVEV (reference sequence). The CDR3 here is CASSLRGILTAQETQYF. CDR3 in DNA: TGTGCCAGCAGTTTAAGAGGAATCTTAACGGCTCAAGAGACCCAGTACTTC.

This clone was observed once. V gene TRBV6-6 combines with J gene TRBJ1-5; D is undetermined. Trimming left V 1 base short and J 0 bases short, with 1 base between. From germline, CDR1 is MNHNY and CDR2 SVGAGI (reference sequence). This CDR3 contains 13 residues. CDR3 in DNA: TGTGCCAGCAGTTACTTTAGCAATCAGCCCCAGCATTTT. It yields the protein CASSYFSNQPQHF.

The chain links TRBV15 to TRBJ2-1, with D tentatively TRBD2 (5 bases). CDR3 size: 14 residues. The V end was cut by 5 bases, the J end by 3 bases, with 11 bases between. The germline V gene encodes CDR1 LNHNV and CDR2 YYDKDF (reference sequence). As DNA, the CDR3 is TGTGCCACCAGCGGAACGGGAAACTACAATGAGCAGTTCTTC. Residues: CATSGTGNYNEQFF.